Presented here are 28 T cell receptor beta chains from one specimen sequenced in a study of T cells in women clearing cervical HPV infection. Measured with immunoSEQ multiplex PCR; TCRdb has only the in-frame clones, and not every one. The sample's table shows around 46,000 clones. Source material: blood buffy coat. These receptors came from a woman between 18 and 69 years old with a cervical HPV16 infection that either progressed to CIN3+ or cleared (not recorded which).

Concerning this clone itself: Coverage ceases 3 residues before the CDR3 finishes, and the germline J gene fills in the end. J is TRBJ2-7 and V is TRBV7-2; D gene ambiguous. This CDR3 spans 14 amino acids. Germline V gene lookup returns CDR1 SGHTA and CDR2 FQGNSA. The germline V and J ends were trimmed by 6 bases and 2 bases, with 14 bases remaining between them. CDR3 amino acids: CASSTAHQTYEQYF. CDR3 DNA, as far as it was read: TGTGCCAGCAGTACTGCGCACCAAACCTACGAG.

The CDR3 sequence is CSATIPGLSINTEAFF. The CDR3 bases that were read are TGCAGTGCTACAATCCCGGGACTATCGATCAACACTGAA. This chain links TRBV20-1 with TRBJ1-1; possible D gene TRBD1, 5 bases. The observed sequence ends 3 residues before the CDR3 terminus, with the missing tail filled in from the germline J gene. In germline, CDR1 is DFQATT, CDR2 SNEGSKA (reference sequence). CDR3 size: 16 residues. Trimming removed 4 bases from V and 2 bases from J, with 20 bases in between.

Turning to this clone: Coverage ceases 3 residues before the CDR3 finishes, and the germline J gene fills in the end. This CDR3 is also generated by other DNA sequences in the sample. This rearrangement joins TRBV18 to TRBJ2-1; TRBD2 is a possible D gene (6 bases). The CDR3 extends over 17 amino acids. Germline assignment: CDR1 KGHSH and CDR2 LQKENI. V shed 0 bases and J shed 4 bases, with 16 bases lying between them. CDR3 residues: CASSPPRGLAGYNEQFF. CDR3 DNA (partial): TGTGCCAGCTCACCACCCCGAGGACTCGCGGGATACAATGAG. Drawing the rest from reference TRBV18 and TRBJ2-1, the complete variable domain is NAGVMQNPRHLVRRRGQEARLRCSPMKGHSHVYWYRQLPEEGLKFMVYLQKENIIDESGMPKERFSAEFPKEGPSILRIQQVVRGDSAAYFCASSPPRGLAGYNEQFFGPGTRLTVL.

Regarding this clone: The sequence runs out 3 residues before the end of the CDR3; the remainder is reconstructed from the germline J gene. The rearrangement uses TRBV6-1 and TRBJ2-1; 8 bases line up with TRBD2. V lost 6 bases and J lost 0; bases outside the gene matches: 10. The CDR3 has 17 residues. CDR1 MNHNS and CDR2 SASEGT come from the germline V gene. The covered CDR3 bases are TGTGCCAGCAGGGAAACACGACTAGCGAGCTCCTACAATGAG. Protein product: CASRETRLASSYNE. Given in full, the CDR3 is CASRETRLASSYNEQFF.

Regarding this clone: Read sequence stops 3 residues before the CDR3 end, and the germline J gene provides the missing end. The chain links TRBV19 to TRBJ2-3; D gene unclear. Germline CDR1 and CDR2: LNHDA and SQIVND (reference sequence). This CDR3 spans 14 amino acids. The V end was cut by 4 bases, the J end by 1 base, with 9 bases between. The CDR3 sequence is CASSTSRGTDTQYF. The covered CDR3 bases are TGTGCCAGTAGTACTTCTCGGGGCACAGATACG.

Of note for this clone: The CDR3 is cut off 3 residues early in the read; its end comes from the germline J gene. The chain recombines TRBV30 with TRBJ1-1, with D perhaps TRBD1 (6 bases). This CDR3 has 15 amino acids. V was trimmed by 4 bases and J by 4 bases, leaving 19 bases between them. CDR1 is GTSNPN, CDR2 SVGIG, per germline (reference sequence). The CDR3 is CAWTTRGARVTEAFF. Incomplete CDR3 DNA: TGTGCCTGGACAACCCGGGGGGCTCGGGTCACTGAA.

Details on this clone: Coverage ceases 3 residues before the CDR3 finishes, and the germline J gene fills in the end. V gene TRBV2 combines with J gene TRBJ1-5; D gene ambiguous. The ends were cut back, 8 bases at V and 5 bases at J, with 10 bases in the middle. This CDR3 is built from 12 residues. Germline V gene sequence: CDR1 SNHLY, CDR2 FYNNEI. The CDR3 loop is CASAGLDQPQHF. CDR3 DNA (partial): TGTGCCAGCGCGGGGTTGGATCAGCCC.

On this clone itself: The read ends 3 residues shy of where the CDR3 ends; the end is completed using the germline J gene. V gene TRBV30 combines with J gene TRBJ2-1, with 13 bases fitting TRBD2. Per germline, CDR1 GTSNPN and CDR2 SVGIG (reference sequence). Trimming at V came to 5 bases and at J to 7 bases, leaving 5 bases not matched to a gene. The CDR3 is made up of 14 amino acids. This chain's CDR3 is CAWGQGLAGNEQFF. The DNA read from the CDR3 is TGTGCCTGGGGCCAGGGACTAGCGGGGAATGAG.

Note on this clone: Sequencing ends 3 residues short of the CDR3 end; the germline J gene provides the rest. The chain is built from TRBV7-3 and TRBJ2-3, with a possible D match to TRBD2 (6 bases). CDR3 length equals 16 residues. The V and J ends lost 2 bases and 2 bases respectively, with 14 bases between them. The V gene's germline CDR1 is SGHTA and CDR2 FQGTGA. The CDR3 loop is CASSLYVAGPTDTQYF. The sequenced CDR3 bases are TGTGCCAGCAGCTTATACGTGGCGGGGCCCACAGATACG.

As to this clone: The sequence runs out 3 residues before the end of the CDR3; the remainder is reconstructed from the germline J gene. The chain couples TRBV20-1 to TRBJ2-1; D is unclear. There are 15 residues in the CDR3. CDR1 is DFQATT and CDR2 is SNEGSKA in the germline V gene (reference sequence). V lost 0 bases and J lost 0, with 9 bases in between. The part of the CDR3 DNA that was read is TGCAGTGCTAGAGATCAGAGAGGCTCCTACAATGAG. It codes for CSARDQRGSYNE. In full, the CDR3 reads CSARDQRGSYNEQFF.

As concerns this clone: The read ends 3 residues early relative to the CDR3; the germline J gene fills the gap. This chain uses TRBV6-1 with TRBJ2-1; 9 nucleotides agree with TRBD1. Losses at the gene ends were 2 bases for V and 4 bases for J; bases not matched to a gene: 3. Germline CDR1 is MNHNS and CDR2 is SASEGT. The CDR3 has 15 amino acids. The CDR3 loop is CASSETGGPYNEQFF. CDR3 DNA, as far as it was read: TGTGCCAGCAGTGAAACAGGGGGCCCTTACAATGAG.

About this clone: The read is 3 residues too short to cover the CDR3 end, so that end is filled in from the germline J gene. The chain has TRBV20-1 and TRBJ2-5; TRBD2 matches 10 bases. Germline V gives CDR1 DFQATT, CDR2 SNEGSKA (reference sequence). CDR3 length: 16 residues. The junction had 12 bases not matched to a gene; V was cut back by 3 bases and J by 5 bases. The chain's CDR3 is CSASASGSLESETQYF. The sequenced CDR3 bases are TGCAGTGCTAGTGCTAGCGGGAGTTTAGAGTCGGAGACC.

The sequenced CDR3 bases are TGCGCCAGCAGCCCGGGACTAGCGGTAGATACG. Protein product: CASSPGLAVDT. In full, the CDR3 is CASSPGLAVDTQYF. The chain couples TRBV5-1 to TRBJ2-3; 11 positions agree with TRBD2. The read ends 3 residues early relative to the CDR3; the germline J gene fills the gap. The CDR3 covers 14 residues. Germline trimming cut 4 bases from V and 5 bases from J; bases unmatched to any gene: 3. The germline gives CDR1 SGHRS, CDR2 YFSETQ.

Note on this clone: The sequence runs out 3 residues before the end of the CDR3; the remainder is reconstructed from the germline J gene. This sequence joins TRBV7-2 and TRBJ2-1; TRBD1 is a possible D gene (5 bases). Germline V gene data show CDR1 as SGHTA and CDR2 as FQGNSA. With 6 bases removed from V and 6 bases from J, the gap between germline ends came to 15 bases. This CDR3 has 14 amino acids. CDR3 residues: CASSSGHAGNEQFF. CDR3 DNA, as far as it was read: TGTGCCAGCAGTTCCGGACACGCCGGCAATGAG.

Note on this clone: The read terminates 3 residues before the CDR3 end, so the remaining end is supplied by the germline J gene. This chain connects TRBV30 to TRBJ2-4, with D unresolved. The CDR3 length is 13 residues. Germline V gene data show CDR1 as GTSNPN and CDR2 as SVGIG (reference sequence). The CDR3 loop reads CAWSPDANYGQYF. Incomplete CDR3 DNA: TGTGCCTGGAGTCCGGATGCTAACTATGGT.

Worth noting for this clone: The read comes to an end 3 residues before the CDR3 does, leaving the germline J gene to fill in the end. This sequence joins TRBV2 and TRBJ2-5, with TRBD2 matching 13 bases. The CDR3 consists of 15 residues. V shed 4 bases, J shed 5 bases, and the junction held 4 bases outside the gene matches. Germline V gene data show CDR1 as SNHLY and CDR2 as FYNNEI. The part of the CDR3 DNA that was read is TGTGCCAGCAGTGCTGGGACTAGCGGGGTGGAGACC. Translating gives CASSAGTSGVET. The full-length CDR3 reads as CASSAGTSGVETQYF.

With regard to this clone: The read ends 3 residues early relative to the CDR3; the germline J gene fills the gap. V and J are TRBV19 and TRBJ1-1, with 7 nucleotides matching TRBD1. The V and J ends lost 4 bases and 1 base, in that order; junction bases with no gene match: 3. Germline V gene sequence: CDR1 LNHDA, CDR2 SQIVND (reference sequence). CDR3 length: 14 residues. The CDR3 here is CASSTGTANTEAFF. CDR3 bases read: TGTGCCAGTAGTACCGGGACAGCGAACACTGAA.

To note about this clone: The CDR3 end is not reached by the read, which stops 3 residues before it; the germline J gene fills it in. The chain uses TRBV30 and TRBJ2-3, with 9 bases matching TRBD2. J lost 2 bases, V lost 3 bases, and 6 bases had no gene match. Germline loops: CDR1 GTSNPN, CDR2 SVGIG (reference sequence). The CDR3 extends over 15 amino acids. The covered CDR3 bases are TGTGCCTGGAGGGCGACTAGCGGATTCACAGATACG. Translated: CAWRATSGFTDT. The CDR3 in its entirety is CAWRATSGFTDTQYF.

As for this clone: The CDR3 end lies 3 residues beyond the end of the read and is filled in from the germline J gene. The J gene is TRBJ2-7, the V gene TRBV20-1; 8 nucleotides line up with TRBD2. J lost 3 bases, V lost 2 bases, and 9 bases had no gene match. The CDR3 has 15 residues. Germline CDR1 and CDR2: DFQATT and SNEGSKA (reference sequence). The CDR3: CSARPLTGTSYEQYF. Partial CDR3 DNA: TGCAGTGCTAGACCACTAACCGGGACTAGCTACGAG.

As to this clone: The sequence runs out 3 residues before the end of the CDR3; the remainder is reconstructed from the germline J gene. The chain couples TRBV2 to TRBJ1-5; 9 bases are a match to TRBD1. The CDR3 spans 15 residues. V shed 6 bases and J 7 bases; nucleotides not matched to a gene: 10. Germline V gene data show CDR1 as SNHLY and CDR2 as FYNNEI. This CDR3 reads CASRMDRGNGQPQHF. The CDR3 DNA, read in part, is TGTGCCAGCAGGATGGACAGGGGAAACGGGCAGCCC.

With respect to this clone: The read gets to within 3 residues of the CDR3 end, and the germline J gene fills in the rest. The J gene is TRBJ2-1, the V gene TRBV14; D is ambiguous. V was trimmed by 2 bases and J by 4 bases, leaving 9 bases between them. The germline CDR1 and CDR2 sequences are SGHDN and FVKESK. This CDR3 has 14 amino acids. The part of the CDR3 DNA that was read is TGTGCCAGCAGCCAAATGTCTGTTTACAATGAG. As protein: CASSQMSVYNE. The whole CDR3 is CASSQMSVYNEQFF.

Points on this clone: Coverage ceases 3 residues before the CDR3 finishes, and the germline J gene fills in the end. This sequence joins TRBV2 and TRBJ2-3, with D unclear. Per germline, CDR1 SNHLY and CDR2 FYNNEI. V was pared by 5 bases and J by 0 bases, with 6 bases between. The CDR3 loop spans 13 amino acids. The CDR3 protein is CASSLPSTDTQYF. The covered CDR3 bases are TGTGCCAGCAGTCTCCCTAGCACAGATACG.

As to this clone: The DNA ends 3 residues before the CDR3 does, and the rest of the CDR3 is filled in from the germline J gene. The chain employs TRBV5-5 and TRBJ2-5, with D tentatively TRBD2 (6 bases). CDR3 size: 15 residues. V was cut by 4 bases and J by 0 bases, with 13 bases left in between. Germline assignment: CDR1 SGHKS and CDR2 YYEKEE (reference sequence). The covered CDR3 bases are TGTGCCAGCAGCACCCCCGGGACTCACCAAGAGACC. Translated: CASSTPGTHQET. From start to end, the CDR3 is CASSTPGTHQETQYF.

Note on this clone: The read ends 3 residues shy of where the CDR3 ends; the end is completed using the germline J gene. The chain uses TRBV5-1 and TRBJ1-4, with a possible D match to TRBD1 (6 bases). This CDR3 region has 17 residues. Per the germline V gene, CDR1 is SGHRS and CDR2 is YFSETQ. Incomplete CDR3 DNA: TGCGCCAGCAGTCAACAGGGCCGTAGCTCCTATAATTCACCA. This translates into CASSQQGRSSYNSP. The entire CDR3 reads CASSQQGRSSYNSPLFF.

Note on this clone: The read stops 3 residues short of the end of the CDR3; the missing end is completed from the germline J gene. The chain joins TRBV7-3 to TRBJ1-1; a possible D gene is TRBD1 (6 bases). Germline lookup yields CDR1 SGHTA and CDR2 FQGTGA. V was trimmed by 2 bases and J by 4 bases, leaving 8 bases between them. The CDR3 has 13 amino acids. CDR3 DNA, as far as it was read: TGTGCCAGCAGCTTAGTGACAGGCACTGAA. Its protein product is CASSLVTGTE. The complete CDR3 reads CASSLVTGTEAFF.

Of note for this clone: The CDR3 end is not reached by the read, which stops 3 residues before it; the germline J gene fills it in. V usage is TRBV20-1 and J usage is TRBJ1-4; no definite D call. The V gene lost 6 bases and the J gene lost 7 bases, with 12 bases spanning the gap. This CDR3 spans 12 amino acids. Germline assignment: CDR1 DFQATT and CDR2 SNEGSKA (reference sequence). CDR3 residues: CSAEAGGEKLFF. The part of the CDR3 DNA that was read is TGCAGTGCGGAAGCGGGAGGTGAAAAA.

Regarding this clone: The read gets to within 3 residues of the CDR3 end, and the germline J gene fills in the rest. This chain uses TRBV20-1 with TRBJ2-5; D unresolved. The germline V gene has CDR1 DFQATT and CDR2 SNEGSKA (reference sequence). This CDR3 has 11 residues. V lost 4 bases and J lost 1, with 4 bases in between. The CDR3 DNA, read in part, is TGCAGTGCTACAATCCAAGAGACC. This codes for CSATIQET. The entire CDR3 sequence reads CSATIQETQYF.

The CDR3 reads CSALPTSSAGSPQHF. CDR3 DNA (partial): TGCAGTGCTTTACCAACCTCATCCGCAGGGAGCCCC. The chain joins TRBV20-1 to TRBJ1-5, with a weak D call TRBD1 (5 bases). The read terminates 3 residues before the CDR3 end, so the remaining end is supplied by the germline J gene. From germline, CDR1 is DFQATT and CDR2 SNEGSKA (reference sequence). The CDR3 is made up of 15 amino acids.